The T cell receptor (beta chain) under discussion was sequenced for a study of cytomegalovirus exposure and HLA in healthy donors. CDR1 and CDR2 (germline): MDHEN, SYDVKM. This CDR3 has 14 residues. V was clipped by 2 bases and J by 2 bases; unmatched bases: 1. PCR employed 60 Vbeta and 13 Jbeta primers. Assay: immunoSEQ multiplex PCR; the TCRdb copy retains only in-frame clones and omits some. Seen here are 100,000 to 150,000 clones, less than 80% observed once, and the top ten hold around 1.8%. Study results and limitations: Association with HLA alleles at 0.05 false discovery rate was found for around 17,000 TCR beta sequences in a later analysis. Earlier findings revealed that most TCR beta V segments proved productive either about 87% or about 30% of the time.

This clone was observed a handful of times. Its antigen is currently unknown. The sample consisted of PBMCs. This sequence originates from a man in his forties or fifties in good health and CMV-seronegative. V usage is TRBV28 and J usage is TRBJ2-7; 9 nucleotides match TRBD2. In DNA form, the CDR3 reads TGTGCCAGCAGTTTAGCGGGGGGGCCCTACGAGCAGTACGTC. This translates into CASSLAGGPYEQYV.